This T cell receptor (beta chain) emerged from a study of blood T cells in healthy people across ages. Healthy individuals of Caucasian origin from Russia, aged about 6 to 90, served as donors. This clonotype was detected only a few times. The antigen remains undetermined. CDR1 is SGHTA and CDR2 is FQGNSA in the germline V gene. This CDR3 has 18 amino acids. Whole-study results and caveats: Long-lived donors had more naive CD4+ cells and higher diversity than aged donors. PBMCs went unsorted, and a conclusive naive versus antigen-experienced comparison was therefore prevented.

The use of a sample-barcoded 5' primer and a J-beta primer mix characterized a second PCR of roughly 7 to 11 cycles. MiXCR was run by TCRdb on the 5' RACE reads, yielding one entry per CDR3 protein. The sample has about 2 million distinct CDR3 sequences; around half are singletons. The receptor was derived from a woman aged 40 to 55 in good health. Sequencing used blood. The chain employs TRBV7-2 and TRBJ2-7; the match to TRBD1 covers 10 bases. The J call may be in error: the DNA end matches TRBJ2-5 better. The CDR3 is CASSLYSRQGARQETQYF. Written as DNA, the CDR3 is TGTGCCAGCAGCTTATATTCACGACAGGGGGCTCGACAAGAGACCCAGTACTTC.